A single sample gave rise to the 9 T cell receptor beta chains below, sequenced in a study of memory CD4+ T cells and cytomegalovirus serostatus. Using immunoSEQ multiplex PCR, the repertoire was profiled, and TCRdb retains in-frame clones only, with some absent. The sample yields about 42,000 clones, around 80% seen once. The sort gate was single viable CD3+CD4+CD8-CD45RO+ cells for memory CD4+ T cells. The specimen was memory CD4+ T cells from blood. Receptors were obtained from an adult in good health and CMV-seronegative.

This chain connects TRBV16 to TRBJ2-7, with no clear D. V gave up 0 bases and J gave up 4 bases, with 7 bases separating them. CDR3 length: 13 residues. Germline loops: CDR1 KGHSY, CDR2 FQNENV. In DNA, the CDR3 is TGTGCCAGCAGCCAATCGGGCCCGTACGAGCAGTACTTC. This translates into CASSQSGPYEQYF.

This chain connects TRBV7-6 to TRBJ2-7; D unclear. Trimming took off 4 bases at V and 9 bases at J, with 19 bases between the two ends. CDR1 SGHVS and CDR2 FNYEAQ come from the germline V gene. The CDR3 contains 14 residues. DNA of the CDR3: TGTGCCAGCAGCTCTCCGGGCGGCTCCCAAAGGCAGTACTTC. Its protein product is CASSSPGGSQRQYF.

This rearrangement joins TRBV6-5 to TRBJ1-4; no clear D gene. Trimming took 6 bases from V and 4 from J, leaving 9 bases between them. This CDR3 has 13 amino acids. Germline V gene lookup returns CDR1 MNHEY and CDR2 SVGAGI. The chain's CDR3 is CASRAVYNEKLFF. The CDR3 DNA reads TGTGCCAGCAGGGCGGTTTATAATGAAAAACTGTTTTTT.

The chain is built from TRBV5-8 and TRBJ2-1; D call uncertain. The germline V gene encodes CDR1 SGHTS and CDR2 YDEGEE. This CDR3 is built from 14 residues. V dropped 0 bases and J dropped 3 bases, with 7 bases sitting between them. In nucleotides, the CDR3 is TGTGCCAGCAGCTTGGCCGCTTTCTACAATGAGCAGTTCTTC. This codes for CASSLAAFYNEQFF.

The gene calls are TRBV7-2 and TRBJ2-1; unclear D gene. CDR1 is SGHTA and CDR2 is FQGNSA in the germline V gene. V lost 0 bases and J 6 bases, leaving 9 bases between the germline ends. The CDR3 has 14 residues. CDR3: CASSLALGGNEQFF. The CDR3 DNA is TGTGCCAGCAGCTTAGCGCTCGGCGGCAATGAGCAGTTCTTC. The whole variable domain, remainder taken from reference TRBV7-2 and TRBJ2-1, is GAGVSQSPSNKVTEKGKDVELRCDPISGHTALYWYRQSLGQGLEFLIYFQGNSAPDKSGLPSDRFSAERTGGSVSTLTIQRTQQEDSAVYLCASSLALGGNEQFFGPGTRLTVL.

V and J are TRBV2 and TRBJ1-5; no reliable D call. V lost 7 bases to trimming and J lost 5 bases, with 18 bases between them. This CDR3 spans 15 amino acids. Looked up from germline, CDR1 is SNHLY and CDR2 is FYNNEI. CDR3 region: CASKLREAADQPQHF. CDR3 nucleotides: TGTGCCAGCAAGTTAAGGGAGGCGGCTGATCAGCCCCAGCATTTT.

The chain's CDR3 is CAISEDADFNQPQHF. CDR3 sequence (DNA): TGTGCCATCAGTGAGGACGCGGACTTTAATCAGCCCCAGCATTTT. V usage is TRBV10-3 and J usage is TRBJ1-5; D gene uncertain. Trimming shortened V by 2 bases and J by 4 bases, and 12 bases separated the two germline ends. Germline CDR1 ENHRY, CDR2 SYGVKD. The CDR3 has 15 amino acids.

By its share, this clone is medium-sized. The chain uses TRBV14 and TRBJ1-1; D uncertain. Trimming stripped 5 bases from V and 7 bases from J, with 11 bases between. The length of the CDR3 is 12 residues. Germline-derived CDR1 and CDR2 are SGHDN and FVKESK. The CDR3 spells CASSLRISEAFF. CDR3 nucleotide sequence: TGTGCCAGCAGCTTACGGATCAGTGAAGCTTTCTTT. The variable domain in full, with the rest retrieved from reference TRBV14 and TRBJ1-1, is EAGVTQFPSHSVIEKGQTVTLRCDPISGHDNLYWYRRVMGKEIKFLLHFVKESKQDESGMPNNRFLAERTGGTYSTLKVQPAELEDSGVYFCASSLRISEAFFGQGTRLTVV.

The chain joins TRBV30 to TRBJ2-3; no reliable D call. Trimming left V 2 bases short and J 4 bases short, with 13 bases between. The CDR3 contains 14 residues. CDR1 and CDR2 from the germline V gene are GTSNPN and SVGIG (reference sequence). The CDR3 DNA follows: TGTGCCTGGAGTCCACGCAAGGGTGCAGATACGCAGTATTTT. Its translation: CAWSPRKGADTQYF.